This T cell receptor (beta chain) was recorded in a study of regulatory T cells in long-lasting Graves disease. The CDR3 sequence is 15 residues long. V lost 1 base to trimming and J lost 6 bases; unmatched junction nucleotides: 9. Germline CDR1 reads SNHLY; CDR2 reads FYNNEI. Time point here: persistent/refractory GD, antithyroid drugs over 5 years with positive TRAb. PBMCs were the source of the RNA used for TCR sequencing. The patients were drawn from one endocrinology department in Xi'an, China. There are many counts of this clonotype. CDR3-region Arm-PCR and iRepertoire HTBI primers produced the TCR beta libraries. TCRdb called the multiplex PCR reads again in MiXCR, with one record for every CDR3 protein. The data show some 440,000 distinct CDR3 sequences, roughly 20% seen once.

The chain employs TRBV2 and TRBJ2-7, with TRBD2 matching over 7 bases. The sample was peripheral blood mononuclear cells (PBMCs), taken when the disease was refractory, from a patient treated with antithyroid drugs. The TCR comes from a female donor with Graves disease. The CDR3 region has the DNA TGTGCCAGCAGTGAAGACTTACTAGCGAGTCGCGAGCAGTACTTC. Amino acids: CASSEDLLASREQYF.